A single TCR beta chain is shown here with its context. The data derive from a study of blood T cell repertoires in COVID-19. Study context: Sources were T cells, B-cell-depleted T cells, or PBMCs; the material itself was cDNA or gDNA.

Trimming took 7 bases from V and 2 from J, leaving 8 bases between them. The CDR3 length is 12 residues. CDR1 and CDR2 from the germline V gene are SGHRS and YFSETQ. Source study methods: Scientists estimated how many nucleated cells there were by amplifying reference gene primers. Profiling relied on immunoSEQ multiplex PCR, and the TCRdb table lists in-frame clones only, not all of them. V and J calls and clone size are copied from that table; D and trimming were computed from the DNA. The repertoire includes some 200,000 clones, 70% to 90% of them detected once, and roughly a sixth sits in the top ten.

The chain employs TRBV5-1 and TRBJ2-3, with D possibly matching TRBD1 (5 bases). This clonotype was sampled from a man aged 50-59 years with COVID-19, enrolled during active disease. The specimen sequenced was peripheral blood. This CDR3 is CASGADTDTQYF. The CDR3 region has the DNA TGCGCCAGCGGGGCAGACACAGATACGCAGTATTTT.